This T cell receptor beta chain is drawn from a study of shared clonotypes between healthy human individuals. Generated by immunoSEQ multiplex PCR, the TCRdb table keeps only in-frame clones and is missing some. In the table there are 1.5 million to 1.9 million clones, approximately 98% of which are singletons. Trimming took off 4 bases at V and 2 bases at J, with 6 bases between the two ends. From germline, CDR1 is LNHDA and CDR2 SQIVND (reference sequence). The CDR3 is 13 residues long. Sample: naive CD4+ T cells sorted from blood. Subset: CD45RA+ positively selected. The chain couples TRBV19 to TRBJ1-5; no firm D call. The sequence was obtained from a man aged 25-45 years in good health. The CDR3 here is CASSSQGNQPQHF. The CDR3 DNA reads TGTGCCAGTAGTAGCCAGGGCAATCAGCCCCAGCATTTT.